This entry lists 2 T cell receptor beta chains sequenced from one sample in a study of T cell responses to AZD1222 COVID-19 vaccine. This table comes from immunoSEQ multiplex PCR, and its TCRdb copy is limited to in-frame clones, with some not included. The sample has about 140,000 clones; 92% are singletons. The sample in question was peripheral blood, obtained on day 0 of AZD1222 vaccination. The origin of the receptors is an adult in good health.

J is TRBJ2-2 and V is TRBV9, with 12 bases that match TRBD2. Trimming at V came to 3 bases and at J to 4 bases, leaving 13 bases not matched to a gene. The CDR3 is 19 amino acids. Germline V lookup: CDR1 SGDLS, CDR2 YYNGEE. Written as DNA, the CDR3 is TGTGCCAGCAGCGACCCCTGGCTAGCGGGAGGGCTAAGCACCGGGGAGCTGTTTTTT. This translates into CASSDPWLAGGLSTGELFF.

Turning to this clone: The sample contains more than one DNA sequence encoding this CDR3. The rearrangement joins TRBV18 to TRBJ2-3, with D uncertain. V was trimmed by 0 bases and J by 3 bases, leaving 1 base between them. Germline-derived CDR1 and CDR2 are KGHSH and LQKENI. The CDR3 loop spans 12 amino acids. The chain's CDR3 is CASSPPTDTQYF. Here the CDR3 DNA reads TGTGCCAGCTCACCACCAACAGATACGCAGTATTTT.